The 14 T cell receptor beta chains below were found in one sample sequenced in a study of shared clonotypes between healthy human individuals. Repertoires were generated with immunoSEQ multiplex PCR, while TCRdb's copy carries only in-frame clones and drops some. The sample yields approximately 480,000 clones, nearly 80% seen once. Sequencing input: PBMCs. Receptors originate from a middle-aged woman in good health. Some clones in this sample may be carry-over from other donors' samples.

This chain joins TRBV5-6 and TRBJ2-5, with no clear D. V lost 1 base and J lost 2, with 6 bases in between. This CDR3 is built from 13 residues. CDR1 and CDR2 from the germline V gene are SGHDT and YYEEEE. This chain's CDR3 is CASSLLEQETQYF. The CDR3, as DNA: TGTGCCAGCAGCTTGTTAGAGCAAGAGACCCAGTACTTC.

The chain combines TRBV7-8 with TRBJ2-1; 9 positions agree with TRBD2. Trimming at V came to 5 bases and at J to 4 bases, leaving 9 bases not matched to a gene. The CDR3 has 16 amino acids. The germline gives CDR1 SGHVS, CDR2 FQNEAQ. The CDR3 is CASSPVGTSSYNEQFF. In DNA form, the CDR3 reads TGTGCCAGCAGCCCAGTGGGGACTAGCTCTTACAATGAGCAGTTCTTC.

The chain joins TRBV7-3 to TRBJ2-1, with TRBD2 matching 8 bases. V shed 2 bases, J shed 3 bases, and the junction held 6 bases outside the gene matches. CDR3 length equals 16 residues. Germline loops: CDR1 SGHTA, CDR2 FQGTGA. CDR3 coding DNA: TGTGCCAGCAGCTTACAATCCGGGACTAGCTACAATGAGCAGTTCTTC. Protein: CASSLQSGTSYNEQFF.

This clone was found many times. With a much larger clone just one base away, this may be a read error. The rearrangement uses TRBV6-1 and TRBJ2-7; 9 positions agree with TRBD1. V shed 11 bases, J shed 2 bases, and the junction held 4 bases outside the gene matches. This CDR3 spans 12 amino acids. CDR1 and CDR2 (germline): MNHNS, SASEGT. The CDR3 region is CAGGTGTYEQYF. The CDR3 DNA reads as TGTGCCGGCGGGACAGGGACCTACGAGCAGTACTTC.

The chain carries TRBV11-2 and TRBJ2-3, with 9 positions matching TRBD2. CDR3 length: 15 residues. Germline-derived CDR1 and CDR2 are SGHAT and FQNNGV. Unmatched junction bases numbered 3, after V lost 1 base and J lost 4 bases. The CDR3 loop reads CASSLVGTSPDTQYF. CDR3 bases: TGTGCCAGCAGCTTAGTAGGGACTAGCCCAGATACGCAGTATTTT. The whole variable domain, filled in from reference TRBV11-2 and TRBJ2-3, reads EAGVAQSPRYKIIEKRQSVAFWCNPISGHATLYWYQQILGQGPKLLIQFQNNGVVDDSQLPKDRFSAERLKGVDSTLKIQPAKLEDSAVYLCASSLVGTSPDTQYFGPGTRLTVL.

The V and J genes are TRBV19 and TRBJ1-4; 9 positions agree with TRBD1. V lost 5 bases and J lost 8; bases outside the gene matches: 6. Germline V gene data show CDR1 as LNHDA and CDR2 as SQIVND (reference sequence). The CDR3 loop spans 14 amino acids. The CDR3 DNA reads TGTGCCAGTAGTCCCCGGACAGGGGTCGAAAAACTGTTTTTT. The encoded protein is CASSPRTGVEKLFF.

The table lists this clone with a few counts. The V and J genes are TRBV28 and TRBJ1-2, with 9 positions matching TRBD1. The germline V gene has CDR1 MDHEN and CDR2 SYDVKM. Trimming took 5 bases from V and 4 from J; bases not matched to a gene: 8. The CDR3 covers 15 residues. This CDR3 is CASSLQGALGYGYTF. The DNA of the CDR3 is TGTGCCAGCAGTCTACAGGGGGCGCTGGGCTATGGCTACACCTTC.

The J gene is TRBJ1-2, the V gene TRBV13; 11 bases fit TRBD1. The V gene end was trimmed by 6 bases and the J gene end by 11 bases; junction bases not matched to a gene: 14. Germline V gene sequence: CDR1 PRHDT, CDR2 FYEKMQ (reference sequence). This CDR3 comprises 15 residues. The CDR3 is CASSRTGGVIHWYTF. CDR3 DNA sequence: TGTGCCAGCAGTCGGACAGGGGGCGTAATTCACTGGTACACCTTC.

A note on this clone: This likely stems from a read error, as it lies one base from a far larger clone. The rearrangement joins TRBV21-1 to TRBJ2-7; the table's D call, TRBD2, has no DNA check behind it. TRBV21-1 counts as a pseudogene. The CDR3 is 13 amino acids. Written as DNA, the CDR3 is TGTGCCAGCAGCAAAGGGGTCGGGTACGAGCGGTACTTC. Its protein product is CASSKGVGYERYF.

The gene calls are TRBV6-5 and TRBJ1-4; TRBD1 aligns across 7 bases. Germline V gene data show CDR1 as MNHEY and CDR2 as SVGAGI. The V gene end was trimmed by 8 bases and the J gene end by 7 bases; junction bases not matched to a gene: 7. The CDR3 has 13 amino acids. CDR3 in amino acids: CASGLQGTEKLFF. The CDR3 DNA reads TGTGCCAGCGGTCTACAGGGGACTGAAAAACTGTTTTTT.

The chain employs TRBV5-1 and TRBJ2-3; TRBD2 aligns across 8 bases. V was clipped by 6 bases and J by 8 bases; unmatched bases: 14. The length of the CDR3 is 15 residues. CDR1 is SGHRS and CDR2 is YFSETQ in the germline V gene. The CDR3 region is CASNSGAGGSGTQYF. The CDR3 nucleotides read TGCGCCAGCAACTCAGGGGCGGGAGGATCCGGTACGCAGTATTTT.

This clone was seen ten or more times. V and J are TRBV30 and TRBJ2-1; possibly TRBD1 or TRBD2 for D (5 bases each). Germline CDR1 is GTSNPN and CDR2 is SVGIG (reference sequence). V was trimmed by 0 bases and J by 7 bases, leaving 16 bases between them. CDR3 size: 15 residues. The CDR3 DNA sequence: TGTGCCTGGAGTGTTCCCCAGGGAGTCCGAAATGAGCAGTTCTTC. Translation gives CAWSVPQGVRNEQFF.

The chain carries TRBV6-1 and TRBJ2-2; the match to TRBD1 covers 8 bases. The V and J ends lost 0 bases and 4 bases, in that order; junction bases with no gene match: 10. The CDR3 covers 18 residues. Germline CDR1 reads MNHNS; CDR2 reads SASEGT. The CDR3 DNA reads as TGTGCCAGCAGTGAAGCGATTTTGGGACAGGTCCTCACCGGGGAGCTGTTTTTT. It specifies CASSEAILGQVLTGELFF.

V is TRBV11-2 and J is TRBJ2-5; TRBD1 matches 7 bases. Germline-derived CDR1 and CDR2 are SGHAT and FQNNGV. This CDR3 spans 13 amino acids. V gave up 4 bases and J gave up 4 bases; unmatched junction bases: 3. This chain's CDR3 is CASSSAGGETQYF. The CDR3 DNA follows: TGTGCCAGCAGCTCTGCAGGGGGAGAGACCCAGTACTTC.